A selection of T cell receptor beta chains follows, all from one sample in a study of tumor and adjacent non-tumor tissue in lung cancer. TCRdb re-analysed the multiplex PCR reads in MiXCR, keeping a single row per CDR3 protein. This table has 100,000 to 150,000 distinct CDR3 sequences, roughly 64% appearing once. Sequenced material: lung tumor tissue. The source is a man aged 25 to 40 with non-small cell lung cancer. The CDR3 runs from the conserved cysteine through the conserved F or W. D genes are given only for firm matches. Where a row states a size, it is once, few, many or the class of an expanded clone; other rows omit it.

clone size,V gene,D gene,J gene,CDR3 protein,CDR3 DNA
few,TRBV6-6,-,TRBJ2-2,CASSTGPDPRSTGELFF,TGTGCCAGCAGTACCGGACCTGATCCTCGAAGCACCGGGGAGCTGTTTTTT
once,TRBV29-1,-,TRBJ2-7,CSARQGGEQYF,TGCAGCGCCCGACAAGGAGGAGAGCAGTACTTC
-,TRBV20-1,-,TRBJ2-7,CNARIASSEQYF,TGCAATGCAAGGATAGCTAGCAGCGAGCAGTACTTC
-,TRBV11-2,TRBD2,TRBJ2-3,CASSLLAGEQGTQYF,TGTGCCAGTAGCTTACTAGCGGGGGAGCAGGGTACGCAGTATTTT
-,TRBV4-1,TRBD1,TRBJ1-1,CANSLTGDTEAFF,TGTGCCAACAGCCTCACAGGGGACACTGAAGCTTTCTTT
-,TRBV29-1,TRBD1,TRBJ2-2,CSMFRDRNTGELFF,TGTAGCATGTTCCGGGACAGGAACACCGGGGAGTTGTTTTTT
-,TRBV6-5,-,TRBJ1-1,CVSAQSGGDTEAFF,TGTGTGAGCGCTCAGTCCGGTGGGGACACTGAAGCTTTCTTT
-,TRBV6-1,-,TRBJ1-6,CASGDCYNTPLHF,TGTGCCAGCGGGGATTGCTATAATACACCCCTCCACTTT
-,TRBV11-1,-,TRBJ2-3,CASSPARVNTDTQYF,TGTGCCAGCAGCCCAGCGAGGGTTAACACAGATACGCAGTATTTT
-,TRBV11-2,-,TRBJ2-5,CASSLVVSRGETQYF,TGTGCCAGCAGCTTAGTTGTTAGCAGAGGGGAGACCCAGTATTTC
many,TRBV12-5,-,TRBJ1-2,CASGSGEQPNYGYTF,TGTGCTAGTGGTTCCGGAGAGCAGCCTAACTATGGCTACACCTTC
many,TRBV29-1,TRBD1,TRBJ1-1,CSAAWKYRGLEAFF,TGCAGCGCCGCATGGAAGTACAGGGGGCTTGAAGCTTTCTTT
-,TRBV11-1,-,TRBJ2-7,CASSLGLPDRFISYEQCF,TGTGCCAGCAGCTTAGGGCTACCCGACAGGTTTATCTCCTACGAGCAGTGCTTC
-,TRBV6-5,-,TRBJ2-4,CASRDGGSKNIQYF,TGTGCCAGCAGGGACGGTGGGAGCAAAAACATTCAGTACTTC
many,TRBV6-5,TRBD1,TRBJ1-2,CASSLTTGANYGYTF,TGTGCCAGCAGTTTGACTACAGGGGCAAACTATGGCTACACCTTC
-,TRBV5-1,-,TRBJ2-2,CASSFRGGIQTGELFF,TGCGCCAGCAGCTTTCGTGGGGGCATCCAGACCGGGGAGCTGTTTTTT
-,TRBV5-6,TRBD1,TRBJ2-7,CASRPGTGAAEQYF,TGTGCCAGCAGGCCCGGGACAGGGGCGGCCGAGCAGTACTTC
many,TRBV5-5,-,TRBJ2-7,CASSLTNPAEEQYF,TGTGCCAGCAGCTTGACTAATCCCGCTGAGGAGCAGTACTTC
many,TRBV6-6,TRBD1,TRBJ1-2,CASREWTGNYGYTF,TGTGCCAGCAGAGAATGGACAGGGAACTATGGCTACACCTTC
few,TRBV24-1,-,TRBJ1-1,CATSDSGRGEAFF,TGTGCCACCAGTGACTCAGGTCGTGGTGAAGCTTTCTTT
-,TRBV29-1,-,TRBJ2-1,CSIRRGPGDNEQFF,TGCAGCATTCGGAGGGGGCCCGGAGACAATGAGCAGTTCTTC
-,TRBV6-5,-,TRBJ1-2,CVSTAVQGARGYTF,TGTGTCAGCACCGCAGTACAGGGCGCGAGGGGCTACACCTTC
many,TRBV5-1,-,TRBJ2-7,CASSLEPLAYEQYF,TGCGCCAGCAGCTTGGAACCGCTAGCTTACGAGCAGTACTTC
many,TRBV6-6,TRBD1,TRBJ1-5,CASTLTGGDSNQPQHF,TGTGCCAGCACTCTTACAGGGGGCGATAGCAATCAGCCCCAGCATTTT
few,TRBV20-1,TRBD2,TRBJ2-5,CSALGTSGPRETRYF,TGCAGTGCCTTGGGGACTAGCGGCCCCAGGGAGACCCGGTACTTC
-,TRBV12-3/TRBV12-4,-,TRBJ1-6,CASTELDSVGSPLHF,TGTGCCAGTACCGAACTGGATTCCGTAGGTTCACCCCTCCACTTT
few,TRBV12-3/TRBV12-4,-,TRBJ2-2,CASSLPGGTGGLFF,TGTGCCAGCAGTTTACCTGGAGGAACCGGGGGGCTGTTTTTT
-,TRBV7-8,-,TRBJ2-7,CASSPRMVGSYEQYF,TGTGCTAGCAGCCCGAGGATGGTTGGGAGCTACGAGCAGTACTTC
-,TRBV11-2,-,TRBJ1-4,CASNLEVGKLFF,TGTGCCAGCAACTTAGAGGTGGGGAAACTCTTTTTT
-,TRBV11-1,-,TRBJ2-1,CVSIYSGVTFF,TGTGTCAGCATCTATTCGGGGGTAACATTCTTC
many,TRBV7-9,-,TRBJ1-4,CASSLGSGAEKLFF,TGTGCCAGCAGCTTAGGGTCCGGGGCTGAAAAACTGTTTTTT
many,TRBV6-5,-,TRBJ1-6,CASSRGDNSPLHF,TGTGCCAGCAGCCGGGGCGATAATTCACCCCTCCACTTT
many,TRBV7-2,-,TRBJ2-7,CASSFRQLYEQYF,TGTGCCAGCAGCTTCAGGCAGCTCTACGAGCAGTACTTC
-,TRBV29-1,-,TRBJ2-7,CSVGGQGRSCEQYF,TGCAGCGTTGGGGGTCAGGGGAGATCATGCGAGCAGTACTTC
few,TRBV12-3/TRBV12-4,TRBD1,TRBJ1-2,CASSLAGQGLGYTF,TGTGCCAGCAGTTTAGCGGGACAGGGGCTCGGCTACACCTTC
many,TRBV20-1,-,TRBJ2-7,CSARRGYEQYF,TGCAGTGCTAGAAGGGGATACGAGCAGTACTTC
-,TRBV11-3,-,TRBJ1-1,CASSVSDTEASF,TGTGCCAGCAGTGTCAGTGACACTGAAGCTTCCTTT
-,TRBV5-4,-,TRBJ2-7,CTSSQDPSGAVGEEYF,TGTACCAGCAGCCAAGATCCTAGTGGGGCGGTCGGGGAGGAGTACTTC
-,TRBV4-2,TRBD2,TRBJ2-1,CASSRSRTSGGSSSCNEQFF,TGTGCCAGCAGCCGGTCGAGGACTAGCGGGGGGTCGAGCTCCTGCAATGAGCAGTTCTTC
-,TRBV29-1,-,TRBJ2-2,CSSLDLSQLFF,TGCAGCTCCCTGGACCTGAGTCAGCTGTTTTTT